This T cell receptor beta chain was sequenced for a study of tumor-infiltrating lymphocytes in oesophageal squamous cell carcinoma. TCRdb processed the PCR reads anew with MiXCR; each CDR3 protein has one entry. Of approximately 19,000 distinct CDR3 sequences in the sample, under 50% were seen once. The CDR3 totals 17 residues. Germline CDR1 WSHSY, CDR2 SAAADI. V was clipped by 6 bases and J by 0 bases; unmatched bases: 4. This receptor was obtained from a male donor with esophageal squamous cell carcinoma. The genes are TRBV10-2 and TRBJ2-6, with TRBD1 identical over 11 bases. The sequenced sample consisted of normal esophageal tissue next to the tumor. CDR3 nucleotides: TGCGCCAGCAGCTCGGGACAGGGGGTCTCTGGGGCCAACGTCCTGACTTTC. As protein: CASSSGQGVSGANVLTF.